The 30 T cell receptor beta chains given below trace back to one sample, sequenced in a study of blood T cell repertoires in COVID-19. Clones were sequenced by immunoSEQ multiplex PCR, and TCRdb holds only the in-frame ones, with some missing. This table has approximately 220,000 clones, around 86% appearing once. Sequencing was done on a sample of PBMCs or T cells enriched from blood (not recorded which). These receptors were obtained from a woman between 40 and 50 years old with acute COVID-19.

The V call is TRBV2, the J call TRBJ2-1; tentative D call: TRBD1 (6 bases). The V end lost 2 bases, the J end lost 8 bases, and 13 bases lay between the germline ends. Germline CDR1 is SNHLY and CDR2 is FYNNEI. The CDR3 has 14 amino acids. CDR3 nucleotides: TGTGCCAGCAGTGAAATTAGGGCAGGGGATGAGCAGTTCTTC. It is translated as CASSEIRAGDEQFF.

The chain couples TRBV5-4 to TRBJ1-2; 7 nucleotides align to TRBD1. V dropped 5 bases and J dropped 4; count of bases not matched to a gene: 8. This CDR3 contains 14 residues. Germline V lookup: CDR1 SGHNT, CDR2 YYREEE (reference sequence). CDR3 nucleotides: TGTGCCAGCAGACCCACAGGGGCGGGCTATGGCTACACCTTC. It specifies CASRPTGAGYGYTF. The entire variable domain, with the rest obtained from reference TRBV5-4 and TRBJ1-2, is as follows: ETGVTQSPTHLIKTRGQQVTLRCSSQSGHNTVSWYQQALGQGPQFIFQYYREEENGRGNFPPRFSGLQFPNYSSELNVNALELDDSALYLCASRPTGAGYGYTFGSGTRLTVV.

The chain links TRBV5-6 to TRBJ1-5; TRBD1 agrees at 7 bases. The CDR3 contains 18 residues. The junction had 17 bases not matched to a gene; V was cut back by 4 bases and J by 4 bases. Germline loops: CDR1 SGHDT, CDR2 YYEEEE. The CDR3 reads CASSHMVRTGQANQPQHF. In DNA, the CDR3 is TGTGCCAGCAGCCACATGGTGCGGACAGGACAGGCGAATCAGCCCCAGCATTTT.

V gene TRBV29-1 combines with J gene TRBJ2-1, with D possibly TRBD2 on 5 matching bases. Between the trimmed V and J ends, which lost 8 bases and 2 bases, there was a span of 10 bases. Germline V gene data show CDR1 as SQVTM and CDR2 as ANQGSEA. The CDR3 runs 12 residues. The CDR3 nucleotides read TGCAGCCCCCGGGATACCTACAATGAGCAGTTCTTC. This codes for CSPRDTYNEQFF.

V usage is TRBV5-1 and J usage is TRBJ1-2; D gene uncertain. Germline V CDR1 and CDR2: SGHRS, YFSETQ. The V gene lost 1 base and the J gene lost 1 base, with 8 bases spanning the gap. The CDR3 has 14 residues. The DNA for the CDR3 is TGCGCCAGCAGCTTGAACAGCCTTAACTATGGCTACACCTTC. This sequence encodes CASSLNSLNYGYTF.

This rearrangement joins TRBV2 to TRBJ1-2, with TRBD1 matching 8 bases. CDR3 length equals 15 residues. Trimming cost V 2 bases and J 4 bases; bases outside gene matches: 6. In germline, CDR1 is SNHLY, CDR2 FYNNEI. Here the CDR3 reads CASSESGQGVYGYTF. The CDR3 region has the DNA TGTGCCAGCAGTGAATCTGGACAGGGAGTCTATGGCTACACCTTC. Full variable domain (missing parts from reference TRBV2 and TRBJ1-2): EPEVTQTPSHQVTQMGQEVILRCVPISNHLYFYWYRQILGQKVEFLVSFYNNEISEKSEIFDDQFSVERPDGSNFTLKIRSTKLEDSAMYFCASSESGQGVYGYTFGSGTRLTVV.

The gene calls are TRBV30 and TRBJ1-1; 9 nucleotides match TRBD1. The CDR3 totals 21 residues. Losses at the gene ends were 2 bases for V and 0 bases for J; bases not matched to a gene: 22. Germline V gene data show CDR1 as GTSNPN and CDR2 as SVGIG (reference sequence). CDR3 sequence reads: CAWSWGIRDREKLPMNTEAFF. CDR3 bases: TGTGCCTGGAGTTGGGGAATCCGGGACAGGGAGAAGTTGCCCATGAACACTGAAGCTTTCTTT.

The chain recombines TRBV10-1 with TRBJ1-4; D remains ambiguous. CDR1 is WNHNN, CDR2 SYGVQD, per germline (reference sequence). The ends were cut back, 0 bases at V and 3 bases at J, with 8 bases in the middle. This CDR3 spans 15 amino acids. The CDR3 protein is CASSESGGANEKLFF. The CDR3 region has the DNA TGCGCCAGCAGTGAGTCGGGCGGGGCTAATGAAAAACTGTTTTTT.

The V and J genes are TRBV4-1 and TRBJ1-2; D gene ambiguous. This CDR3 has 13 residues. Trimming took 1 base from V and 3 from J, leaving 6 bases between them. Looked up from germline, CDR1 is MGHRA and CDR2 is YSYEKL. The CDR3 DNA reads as TGCGCCAGCAGCCAAGCTCTAGACTATGGCTACACCTTC. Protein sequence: CASSQALDYGYTF.

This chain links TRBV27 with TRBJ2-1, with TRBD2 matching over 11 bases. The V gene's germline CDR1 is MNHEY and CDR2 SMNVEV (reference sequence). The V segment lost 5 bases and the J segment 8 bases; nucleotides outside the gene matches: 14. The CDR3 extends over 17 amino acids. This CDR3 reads CASSPHSGGASTYEQFF. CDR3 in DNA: TGTGCCAGCAGTCCCCATAGCGGGGGGGCCTCTACGTATGAGCAGTTCTTC.

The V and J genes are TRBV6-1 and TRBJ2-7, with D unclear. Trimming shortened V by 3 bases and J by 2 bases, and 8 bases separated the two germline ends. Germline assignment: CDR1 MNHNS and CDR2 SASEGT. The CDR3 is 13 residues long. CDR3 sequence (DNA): TGTGCCAGCAGTGAGTGGCAGACCTACGAGCAGTACTTC. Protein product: CASSEWQTYEQYF.

The CDR3 coding sequence is TGTGCCAGCTCACCGACAGGGGATGCGCAGCCCCAGCATTTT. This encodes CASSPTGDAQPQHF. This chain uses TRBV18 with TRBJ1-5, with 8 positions matching TRBD1. Trimming removed 3 bases from V and 7 bases from J; junction bases left unmatched: 5. CDR3 size: 14 residues. CDR1 is KGHSH, CDR2 LQKENI, per germline.

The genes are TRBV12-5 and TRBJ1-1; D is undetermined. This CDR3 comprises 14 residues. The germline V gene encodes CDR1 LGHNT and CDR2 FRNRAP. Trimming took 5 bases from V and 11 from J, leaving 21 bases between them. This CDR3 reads CASGPYSWTAGAFF. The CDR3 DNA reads TGTGCTAGTGGTCCCTACTCCTGGACGGCGGGGGCTTTCTTT. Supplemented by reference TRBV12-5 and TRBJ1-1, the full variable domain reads DARVTQTPRHKVTEMGQEVTMRCQPILGHNTVFWYRQTMMQGLELLAYFRNRAPLDDSGMPKDRFSAEMPDATLATLKIQPSEPRDSAVYFCASGPYSWTAGAFFGQGTRLTVV.

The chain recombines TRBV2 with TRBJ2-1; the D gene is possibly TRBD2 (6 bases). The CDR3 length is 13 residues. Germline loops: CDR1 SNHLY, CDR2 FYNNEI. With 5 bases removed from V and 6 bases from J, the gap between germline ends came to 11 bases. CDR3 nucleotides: TGTGCCAGCAGTCCGACTAGTCCCAATGAGCAGTTCTTC. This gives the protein CASSPTSPNEQFF.

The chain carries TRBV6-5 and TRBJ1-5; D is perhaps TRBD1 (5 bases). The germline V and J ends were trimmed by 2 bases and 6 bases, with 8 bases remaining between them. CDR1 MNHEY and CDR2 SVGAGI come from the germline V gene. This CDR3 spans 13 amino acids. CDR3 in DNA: TGTGCCAGCAGTTACAGGGGAGGTCAGCCCCAGCATTTT. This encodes CASSYRGGQPQHF.

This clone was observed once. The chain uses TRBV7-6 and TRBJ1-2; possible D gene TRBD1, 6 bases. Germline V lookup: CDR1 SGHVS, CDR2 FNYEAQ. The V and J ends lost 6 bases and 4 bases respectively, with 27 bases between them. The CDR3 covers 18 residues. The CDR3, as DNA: TGTGCCAGCAGTACTAGAGGGGGTGGGGGACCGATGGCCTATGGCTACACCTTC. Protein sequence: CASSTRGGGGPMAYGYTF.

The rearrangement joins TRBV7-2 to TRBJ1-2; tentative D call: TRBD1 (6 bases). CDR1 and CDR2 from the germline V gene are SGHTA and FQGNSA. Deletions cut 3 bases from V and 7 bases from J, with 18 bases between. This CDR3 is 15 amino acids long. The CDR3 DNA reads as TGTGCCAGCAGCTTGGGTTCACAGGGCCTGTCTGGCTACACCTTC. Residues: CASSLGSQGLSGYTF.

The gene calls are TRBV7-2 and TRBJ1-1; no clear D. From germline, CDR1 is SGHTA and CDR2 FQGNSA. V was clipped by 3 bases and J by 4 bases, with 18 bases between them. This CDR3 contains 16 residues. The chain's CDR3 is CASSFDGVPGITEAFF. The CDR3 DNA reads TGTGCCAGCAGCTTCGACGGGGTCCCCGGCATCACTGAAGCTTTCTTT.

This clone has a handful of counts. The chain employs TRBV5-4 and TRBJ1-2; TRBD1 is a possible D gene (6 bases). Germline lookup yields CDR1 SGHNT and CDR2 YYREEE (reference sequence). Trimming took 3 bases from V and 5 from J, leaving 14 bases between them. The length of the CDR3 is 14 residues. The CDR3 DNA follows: TGTGCCAGCAGCTCCGGACAGAAATCTTATGGCTACACCTTC. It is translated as CASSSGQKSYGYTF.

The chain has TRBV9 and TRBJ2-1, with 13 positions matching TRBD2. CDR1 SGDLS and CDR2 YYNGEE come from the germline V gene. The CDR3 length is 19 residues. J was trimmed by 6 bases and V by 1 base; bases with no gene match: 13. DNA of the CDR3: TGTGCCAGCAGCGTAAGTGGACTAGCGGGGGTGACCACTTTCAATGAGCAGTTCTTC. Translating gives CASSVSGLAGVTTFNEQFF.

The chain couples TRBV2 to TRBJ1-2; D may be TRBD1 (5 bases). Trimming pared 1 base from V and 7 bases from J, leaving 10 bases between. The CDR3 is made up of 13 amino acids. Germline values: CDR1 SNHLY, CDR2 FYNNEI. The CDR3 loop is CASSEVQGSGYTF. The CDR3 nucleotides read TGTGCCAGCAGTGAAGTGCAGGGCAGTGGCTACACCTTC.

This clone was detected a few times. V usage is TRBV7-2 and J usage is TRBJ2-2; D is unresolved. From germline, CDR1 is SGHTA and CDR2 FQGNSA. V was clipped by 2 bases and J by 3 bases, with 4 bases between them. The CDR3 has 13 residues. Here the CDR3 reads CASSLQYTGELFF. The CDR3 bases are TGTGCCAGCAGCTTACAGTACACCGGGGAGCTGTTTTTT.

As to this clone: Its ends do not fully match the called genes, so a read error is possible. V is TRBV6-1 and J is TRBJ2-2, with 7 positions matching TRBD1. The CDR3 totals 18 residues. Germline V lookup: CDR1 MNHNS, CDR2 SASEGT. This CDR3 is CASSASIPSTGNAGELFF. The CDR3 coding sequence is TGTGCCAGCAGTGCGTCGATCCCCTCGACAGGGAACGCCGGGGAGCTGTTTTTT.

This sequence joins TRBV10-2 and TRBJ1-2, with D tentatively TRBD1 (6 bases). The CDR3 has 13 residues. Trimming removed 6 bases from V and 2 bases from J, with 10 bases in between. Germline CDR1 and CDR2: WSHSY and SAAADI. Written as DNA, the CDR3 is TGCGCCAGCAGCCCGGACAGAAACTATGGCTACACCTTC. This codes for CASSPDRNYGYTF.

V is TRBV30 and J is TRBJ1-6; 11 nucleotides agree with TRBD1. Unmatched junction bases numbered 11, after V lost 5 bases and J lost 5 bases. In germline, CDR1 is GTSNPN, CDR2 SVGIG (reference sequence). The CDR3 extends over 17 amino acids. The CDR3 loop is CAWQQRTGGANNSPLHF. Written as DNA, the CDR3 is TGTGCCTGGCAACAGAGGACAGGGGGCGCAAATAATTCACCCCTCCACTTT.

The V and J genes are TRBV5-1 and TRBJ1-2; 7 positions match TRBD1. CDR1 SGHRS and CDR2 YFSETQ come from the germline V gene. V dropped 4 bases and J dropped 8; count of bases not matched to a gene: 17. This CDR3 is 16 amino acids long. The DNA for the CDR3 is TGCGCCAGCAGCCACCCACCCGGACAGGTCCTAAGGGGCTACACCTTC. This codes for CASSHPPGQVLRGYTF.

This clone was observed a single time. CDR3 nucleotides: TGTGCCAGCAGCTCCTTGGGGGCAGGCACCGGGGAGCTGTTTTTT. Amino acid sequence: CASSSLGAGTGELFF. The chain has TRBV6-5 and TRBJ2-2; D may be TRBD1 (6 bases). The CDR3 extends over 15 amino acids. V lost 6 bases to trimming and J lost 4 bases, with 15 bases between them. Germline CDR1 MNHEY, CDR2 SVGAGI.

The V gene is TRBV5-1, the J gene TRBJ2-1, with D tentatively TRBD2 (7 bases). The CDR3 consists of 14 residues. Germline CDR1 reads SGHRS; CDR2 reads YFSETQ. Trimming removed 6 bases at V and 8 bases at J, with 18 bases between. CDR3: CASTSRGGLHEQFF. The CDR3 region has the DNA TGCGCCAGCACATCTAGGGGGGGTCTCCATGAGCAGTTCTTC.

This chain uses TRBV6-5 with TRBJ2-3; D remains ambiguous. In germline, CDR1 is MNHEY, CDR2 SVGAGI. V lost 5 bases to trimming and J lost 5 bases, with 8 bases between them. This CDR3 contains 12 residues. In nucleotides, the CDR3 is TGTGCCAGCAGTAAATCAGGAGATACGCAGTATTTT. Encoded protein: CASSKSGDTQYF.

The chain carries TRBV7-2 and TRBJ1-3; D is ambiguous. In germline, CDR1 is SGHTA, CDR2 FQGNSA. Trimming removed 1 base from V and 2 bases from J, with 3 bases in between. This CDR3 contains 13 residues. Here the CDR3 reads CASSLGAGNTIYF. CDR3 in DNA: TGTGCCAGCAGCTTAGGAGCTGGAAACACCATATATTTT.